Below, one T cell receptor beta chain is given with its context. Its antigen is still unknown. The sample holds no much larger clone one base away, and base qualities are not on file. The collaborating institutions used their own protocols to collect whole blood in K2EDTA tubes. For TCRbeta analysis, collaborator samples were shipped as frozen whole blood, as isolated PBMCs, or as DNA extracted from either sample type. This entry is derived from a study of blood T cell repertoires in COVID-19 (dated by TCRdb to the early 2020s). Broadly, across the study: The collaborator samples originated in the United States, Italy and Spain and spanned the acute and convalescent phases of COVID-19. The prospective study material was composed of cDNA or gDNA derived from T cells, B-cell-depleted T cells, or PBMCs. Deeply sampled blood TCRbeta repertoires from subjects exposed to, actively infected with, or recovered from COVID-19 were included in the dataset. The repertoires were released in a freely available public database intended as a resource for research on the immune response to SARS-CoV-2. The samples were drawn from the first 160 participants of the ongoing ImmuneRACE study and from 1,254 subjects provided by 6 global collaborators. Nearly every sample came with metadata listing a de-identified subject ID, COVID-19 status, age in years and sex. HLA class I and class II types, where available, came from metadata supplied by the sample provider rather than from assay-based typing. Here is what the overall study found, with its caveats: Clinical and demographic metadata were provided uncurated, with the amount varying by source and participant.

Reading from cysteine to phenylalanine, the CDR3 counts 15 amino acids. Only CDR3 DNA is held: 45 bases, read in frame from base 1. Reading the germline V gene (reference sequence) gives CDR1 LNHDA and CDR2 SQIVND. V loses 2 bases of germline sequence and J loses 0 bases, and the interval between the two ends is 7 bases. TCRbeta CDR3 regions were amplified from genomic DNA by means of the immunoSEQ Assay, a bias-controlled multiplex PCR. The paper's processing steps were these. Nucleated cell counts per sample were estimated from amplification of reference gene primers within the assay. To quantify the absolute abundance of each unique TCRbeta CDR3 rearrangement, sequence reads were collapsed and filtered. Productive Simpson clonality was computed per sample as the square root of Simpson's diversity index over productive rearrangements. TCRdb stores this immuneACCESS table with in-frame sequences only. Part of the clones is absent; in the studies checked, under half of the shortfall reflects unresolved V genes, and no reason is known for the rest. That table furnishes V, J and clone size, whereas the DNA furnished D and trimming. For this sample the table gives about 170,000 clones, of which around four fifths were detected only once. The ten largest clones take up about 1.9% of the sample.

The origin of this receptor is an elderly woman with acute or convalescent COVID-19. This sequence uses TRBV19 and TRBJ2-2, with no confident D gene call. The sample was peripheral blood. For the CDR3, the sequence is CASSIIVANTGELFF. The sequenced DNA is TGTGCCAGTAGTATAATCGTCGCGAACACCGGGGAGCTGTTTTTT.